This TCR beta chain originates from a study of shared clonotypes between healthy human individuals. Study as a whole: Each donor contributed plates that comprised three CD4 naive, three CD4 memory, two CD8 naive and one CD8 memory. Findings and limits, study-wide: Sampling included only blood; tissue repertoires likely differ. Clonotype sharing among donors was thought likely to change with sequencing depth.

Replicate PCRs for sorted subsets used roughly 200 ng DNA; this equaled some 30,000 T cell genomes. Sequenced by immunoSEQ multiplex PCR; TCRdb stores in-frame clones only, minus some. Of 2 million to 2.5 million clones listed, approximately 95% are singletons. Germline values: CDR1 MDHEN, CDR2 SYDVKM. V dropped 5 bases and J dropped 6 bases, with 17 bases sitting between them. This CDR3 comprises 14 residues. On this clone: What it binds is unknown.

This TCR derives from a man between 18 and 29 years old in good health. Some clones in this sample may be carry-over from other donors' samples. The chain has TRBV28 and TRBJ2-7, with a weak D call TRBD1 (6 bases). Sequenced input: naive CD4+ T cells from PBMCs. Subset noted: CD45RA+ positively selected. CDR3 sequence reads: CASSQQGLAGEQYF. CDR3 sequence (DNA): TGTGCCAGCAGTCAACAGGGATTGGCGGGCGAGCAGTACTTC.